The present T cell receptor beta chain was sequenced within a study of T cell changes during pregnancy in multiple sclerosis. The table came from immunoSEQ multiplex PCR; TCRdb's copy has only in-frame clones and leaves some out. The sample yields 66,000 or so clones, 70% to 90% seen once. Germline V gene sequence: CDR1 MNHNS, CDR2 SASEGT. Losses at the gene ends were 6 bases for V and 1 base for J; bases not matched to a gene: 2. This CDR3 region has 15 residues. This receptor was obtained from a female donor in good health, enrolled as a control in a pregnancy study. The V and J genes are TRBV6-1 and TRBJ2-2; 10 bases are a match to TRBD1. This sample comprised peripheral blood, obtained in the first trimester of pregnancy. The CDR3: CASRGDRGNTGELFF. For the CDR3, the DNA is TGTGCCAGCAGAGGGGACAGGGGGAACACCGGGGAGCTGTTTTTT.